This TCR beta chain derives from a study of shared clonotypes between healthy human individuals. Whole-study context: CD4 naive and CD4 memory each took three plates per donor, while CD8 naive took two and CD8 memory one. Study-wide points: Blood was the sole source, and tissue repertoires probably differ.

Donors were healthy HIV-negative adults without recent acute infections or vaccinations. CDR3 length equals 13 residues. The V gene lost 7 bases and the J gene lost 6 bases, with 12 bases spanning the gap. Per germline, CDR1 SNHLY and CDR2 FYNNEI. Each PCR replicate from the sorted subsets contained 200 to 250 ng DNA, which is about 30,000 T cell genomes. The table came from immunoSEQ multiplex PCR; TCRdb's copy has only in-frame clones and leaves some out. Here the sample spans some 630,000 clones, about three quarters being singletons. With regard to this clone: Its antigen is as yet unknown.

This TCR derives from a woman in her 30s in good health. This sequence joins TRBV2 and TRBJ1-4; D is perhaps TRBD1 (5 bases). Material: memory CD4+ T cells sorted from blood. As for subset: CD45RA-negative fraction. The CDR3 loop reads CASTSRGHEKLFF. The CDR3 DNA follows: TGTGCCAGCACATCCCGGGGCCATGAAAAACTGTTTTTT.